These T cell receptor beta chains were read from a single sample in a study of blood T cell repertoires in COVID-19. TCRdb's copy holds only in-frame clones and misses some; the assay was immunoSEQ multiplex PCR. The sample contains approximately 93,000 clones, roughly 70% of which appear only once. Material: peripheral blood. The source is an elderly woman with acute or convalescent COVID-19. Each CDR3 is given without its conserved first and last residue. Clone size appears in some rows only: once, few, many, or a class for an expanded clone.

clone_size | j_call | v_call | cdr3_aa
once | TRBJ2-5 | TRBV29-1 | SVEGQGRRETQY
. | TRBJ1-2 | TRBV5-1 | ASSFDRGIYGYT
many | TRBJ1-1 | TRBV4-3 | ASSQDFLKNTEAF
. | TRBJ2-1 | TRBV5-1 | ASSLAVAGAVSV
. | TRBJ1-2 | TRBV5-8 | ASSLVRANYGYT
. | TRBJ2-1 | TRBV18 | ASSPPAGVNNEQF
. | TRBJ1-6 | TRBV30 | AWSVGTGWQNSPLH
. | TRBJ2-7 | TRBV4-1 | ASSLRTDYPYEQY
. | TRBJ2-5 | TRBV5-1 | ASSLAGDQETQY
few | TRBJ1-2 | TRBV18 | ASSEGQDLNYGYT
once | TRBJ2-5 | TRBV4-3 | ASSQGVLSGAETQY
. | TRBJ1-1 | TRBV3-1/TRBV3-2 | ASSHGGTEAF
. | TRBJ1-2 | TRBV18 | ASSEDRARGYT
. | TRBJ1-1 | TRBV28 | ASFTGDTEAF
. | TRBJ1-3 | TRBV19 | ASSTYSGNTIY
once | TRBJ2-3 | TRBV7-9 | ASNQQVSDTQY
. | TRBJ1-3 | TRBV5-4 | ASSLGESSGNTIY
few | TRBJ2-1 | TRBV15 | ATSREGHGWGEQF
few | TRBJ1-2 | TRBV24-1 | ATSDPPGRGNYGYT
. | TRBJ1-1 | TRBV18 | ASSPASGNTEAF
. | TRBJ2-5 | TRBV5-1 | ASSGLGAQETQY
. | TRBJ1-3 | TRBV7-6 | ASSLRRAQTSSGNTIY
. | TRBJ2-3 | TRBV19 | ASSIASSTDTQY
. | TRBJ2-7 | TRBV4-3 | ASSHTSDDEQY
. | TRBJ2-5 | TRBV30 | AWSLAGTQY
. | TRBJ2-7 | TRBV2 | ASGGSGGLSYEQY
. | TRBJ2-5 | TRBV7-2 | ASSLTSKETQY
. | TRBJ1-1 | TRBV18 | ASSPQTGAFEAF
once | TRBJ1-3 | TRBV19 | ASRFQEASGNTIY
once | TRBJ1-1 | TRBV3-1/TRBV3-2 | ASSPLQGRVTEAF
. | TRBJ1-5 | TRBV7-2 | ASSFTPVGGLQPQH
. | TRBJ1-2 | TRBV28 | ASSDRGQGSYGYT
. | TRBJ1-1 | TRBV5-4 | ASSSTPRENTEAF
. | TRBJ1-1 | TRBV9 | ASSPQLQNTEAF
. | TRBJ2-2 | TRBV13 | ASSSGTGELF
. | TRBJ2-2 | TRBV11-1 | ASSPGITGELF
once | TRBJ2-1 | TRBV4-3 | ASSQGTEYNEQF
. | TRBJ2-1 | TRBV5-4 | ASSFRTSGDNEQF
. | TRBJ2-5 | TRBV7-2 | ASSLGLASETQY
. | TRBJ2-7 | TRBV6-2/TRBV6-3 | ASSYEGLSSYEQY
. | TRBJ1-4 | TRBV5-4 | ASSLRDGGYEKLF
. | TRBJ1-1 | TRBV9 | ASSVQGNGPEAF
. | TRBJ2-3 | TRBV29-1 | SVPQGRDTQY
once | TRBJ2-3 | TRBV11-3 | ASSSGTSGVTDTQY
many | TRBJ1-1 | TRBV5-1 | ASSRDRGTTEAF
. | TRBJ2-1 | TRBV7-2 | ASRLRTGVNEQF
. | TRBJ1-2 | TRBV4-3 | ASTEDRASNYGYT
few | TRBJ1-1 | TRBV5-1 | ASSRTILMNTEAF
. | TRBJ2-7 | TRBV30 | ASGQGLEQY
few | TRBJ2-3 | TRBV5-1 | ASSSAGVGPDTQY
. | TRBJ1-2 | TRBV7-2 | ASSLYSGGSWDGYT
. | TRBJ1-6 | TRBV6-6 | ASSFPGQRSPLH
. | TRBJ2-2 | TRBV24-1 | ATSGLRSTGELF
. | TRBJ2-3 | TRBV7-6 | ASSFSGGGDTQY
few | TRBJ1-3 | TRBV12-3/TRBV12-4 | ASATGSGNTIY
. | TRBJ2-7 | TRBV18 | ATSTSPGEQY
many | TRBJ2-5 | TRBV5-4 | ASSFSPQGAGETQY
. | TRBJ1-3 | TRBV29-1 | SVGGLRTDSGNTIY
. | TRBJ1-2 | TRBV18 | ASSPGTGANYGYT
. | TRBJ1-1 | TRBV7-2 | ASSLKQRFDVRTEAF